This TCR beta chain comes out of a study of technical replicates of blood from a few donors. Only one count was recorded for this clone. Germline V CDR1 and CDR2: SGHVS, FNYEAQ. The CDR3 loop spans 17 amino acids. V was shortened by 5 bases and J by 6 bases, with 24 bases between the two germline ends. Measured with immunoSEQ multiplex PCR; TCRdb has only the in-frame clones, and not every one. The sample holds 75,000 to 100,000 clones, 85% to 95% seen once. The sequenced material came from T cells isolated from PBMCs. The chain recombines TRBV7-6 with TRBJ2-3, with D tentatively TRBD2 (6 bases). The source of this sequence is a human donor in good health. This CDR3 is CASSLEPGDWTVDTQYF. For the CDR3, the DNA is TGTGCCAGCAGCCTAGAACCGGGGGACTGGACGGTCGATACGCAGTATTTT.